One T cell receptor beta chain is described in this entry. The antigen is undetermined. This sample was taken from a study of vaccination and CD4 T cells after COVID-19. The overall study: The interval from dose two to post-vaccine sampling had a median of roughly 70 days, and it ranged from 14 to 241.

J gave up 7 bases and V 7 bases, and 9 bases lay outside the gene matches. The CDR3 contains 13 residues. Germline V gene lookup returns CDR1 LNHNV and CDR2 YYDKDF (reference sequence). Treatment noted: roughly 11-day PBMC culture with coronavirus spike peptide pools or control peptides (ViraFEST assay). The Oncomine TCR Beta short-read assay was applied to DNA of cultured CD4+ T cells. From CD4+ T cells that had been cultured, genomic DNA was extracted. From the PCR reads, TCRdb called clonotypes with MiXCR, one entry per CDR3 protein. The repertoire holds 16,000 or so distinct CDR3 sequences, with roughly 75% as singletons.

Sequences were derived from CD4+ T cells from blood, cultured in vitro, sampled after SARS-CoV-2 vaccination. V and J are TRBV15 and TRBJ1-1; 7 bases line up with TRBD1. This sequence originates from a human donor who received a COVID-19 vaccine. The CDR3 DNA follows: TGTGCCACCACCCCGAGGGCAGGGGGTGAAGCTTTCTTT. Translated, it gives CATTPRAGGEAFF.